A single TCR beta chain is shown here with its context. Its antigen specificity is not known. This record belongs to a study of cytomegalovirus exposure and HLA in healthy donors (dated 2017 in TCRdb). The study in broad terms: According to an earlier analysis of 587 of the donors, some 180 million T cells yielded some 120 million unique TCR beta sequences and around 300 Gb of sequence data. Approximately 310 gigabases of sequencing data and roughly 90 million unique TCR sequences were included in an early release covering 550 to 650 HLA-typed donors. The genetic ancestry cluster associated with self-reported Caucasian donors included 81% of the roughly 390 genotyped donors. The study aimed to test whether signatures of past pathogen exposure could be identified by cataloging public T cell receptors. The study profiled the T cell repertoires of hundreds of subjects by immunosequencing and related them to cytomegalovirus serostatus. In addition to the first cohort of roughly 700 subjects, a separate validation cohort of 130 or so different subjects was used. The study combined high-throughput TCR immunosequencing, statistical association of individual TCRs with disease status, and machine learning to predict cytomegalovirus infection status. A later analysis re-analyzed previously published TCR beta repertoires from approximately 700 donors and added high-resolution HLA genotyping to study TCR occurrence patterns. Rather than using new phenotypic data, the later analysis identified candidate immune exposures from TCR beta sequences and from how often those sequences occurred across donors. An earlier analysis of around 580 of the donors used high-throughput TCR beta sequencing to judge whether each TCR beta V gene segment behaved as functional or pseudogenic. Donor age, sex, ethnicity and CMV serostatus were compiled together with the repertoire data. A later genetic analysis used genome-wide SNP genotypes for about 65% of the roughly 700 donors, treating that subset as a discovery cohort. All discovery cohort repertoires had been generated on a single sequencing platform. HLA typing covered class I and class II loci at four-digit resolution. The number of donors typed differed by locus, with about 629-630 for A, B, C, DRB1 and DQB1, 522 for DQA1, about 610 for DPA1, and some 440 for DPB1. About five DR-DQ haplotypes were handled as single units for association and clustering, since linkage in the cohort was strong. On average, over 200,000 unique TCR beta nucleotide sequences were sequenced per donor among roughly 430 genotyped donors of the cohort, with roughly 20% of those sequences being non-productive.

Broad study findings and their caveats: In a later analysis, most CMV-associated TCR beta chains were found to appear HLA-restricted, with HLA associations seemingly driven largely by CMV exposure. A total of about 150 TCR beta chains were listed by the study as associated with cytomegalovirus. HLA typing was unavailable for some donors at each locus, so association tests used only the typed subset. Correlated functional status among segregating V segments might reflect linkage disequilibrium, but an unknown experimental factor could not be ruled out. Some IMGT-functional V segments, including TRBV6-2 and TRBV6-3, could not be distinguished by the 87-base-pair reads and were therefore excluded. Strong co-occurrence of HLA alleles, especially DR and DQ, made assigning TCR associations to individual alleles difficult. Broadly in line with IMGT annotations, most TCR beta V segments showed up in productive rearrangements about 90% or about 30% of the time in an earlier analysis of 587 of the donors. Approximately 18 rarely observed V segments, including chromosome 9 orphons, were excluded from the earlier analysis of about 610 of the donors because counts were too low. A few of the identified cytomegalovirus-associated TCR beta chains were confirmed in vitro to be specific for cytomegalovirus antigens. While some public TCRs were present in many individuals, most TCR sequences turned up only very rarely across donors. According to a later analysis, TCR association rates differed among HLA loci, with DRB1 alleles showing the most associated TCRs and HLA-C alleles showing the fewest. In a later analysis, HLA-associated TCR beta chains were found to be more clonally expanded and to have lower generation probabilities than equally common non-associated chains. In both the original and validation cohorts, the classifier was reported to diagnose cytomegalovirus status with high specificity and sensitivity. A further reported finding was that TCR beta sequences accurately predicted the HLA-A and HLA-B alleles for most subjects in the first cohort. In a later genetic analysis, a missense DCLRE1C variant was associated with V-gene and J-gene trimming of TCR beta chains, and the association was replicated in an independent cohort. Compared with the approximately 710-donor mean, donors in an Asian-associated ancestry cluster had fewer N-insertions in productive TCRs, according to a later genetic analysis. A later analysis associated about 16,000 TCR beta sequences with specific HLA alleles at a false discovery rate of 0.05. It was suggested by the authors that the approach could potentially be generalized to other disease states and immunological phenotypes. A later analysis reported that several top co-occurrence clusters appeared linked to parvovirus B19, influenza, CMV and Epstein-Barr virus. The only immune exposure information available for the cohort was CMV serostatus. This cohort had only TCR beta chains sequenced, and the lack of alpha or paired-chain data limited which features could be detected. The sequencing pipeline was judged likely to have produced a cluster of highly shared sequence variants as a technical artifact. Presence/absence analyses assumed roughly uniform sequencing depth across donors, an assumption that may not hold.

The cohort was made up of approximately 700 healthy bone marrow donors. At the time of sampling, every cohort member was nominally healthy, though immune exposures that went unrecorded were likely present. The donor was CMV seronegative and was included in the group of approximately 350 seronegative cohort members. A peripheral blood sample was collected from each donor, and TCR beta sequencing was performed on peripheral blood mononuclear cells. Genomic DNA was extracted from the blood cell samples with the Qiagen DNeasy Blood Extraction Kit. To prepare the library, the immunoSEQ multiplex PCR assay was applied. A mixture of 60 forward primers for TCR Vbeta segments and 13 reverse primers for TCR Jbeta segments was used in the multiplex PCR. A multiplex PCR assay on genomic DNA amplified the CDR3 region of rearranged TCR beta genes. The amplified TCR beta libraries were sequenced on the Illumina HiSeq System as 87-base-pair reads. From the authors' description of their analysis: Across the roughly 670 repertoires, a later analysis counted about 81 million unique TCR beta chains, some 11 million of which were shared by at least two donors. Raw reads were error-corrected and collapsed into unique sequences by a nearest-neighbor algorithm in which closely related sequences were merged to remove PCR and sequencing errors. V, D and J gene segments were assigned by aligning CDR3 sequences to IMGT reference sequences. For a sequence to be retained, a match of at least six nucleotides to both a V gene segment and a J gene segment was required. Rearrangements were called productive when the CDR3 lacked stop codons and stayed in frame with V and J; all others were non-productive. Following IMGT convention, CDR3 was defined as the stretch from the second conserved V-encoded cysteine up to the conserved J-encoded phenylalanine. In an earlier analysis of 550 to 650 of the donors, sequences lacking an unambiguous match to a single V gene segment were excluded. In an earlier analysis of 587 of the donors, a V segment was called functional when productive rearrangements were above 56.7%, and segregating when the standard deviation between donors exceeded 5%. A statistical classification framework was developed to diagnose cytomegalovirus status using the catalog of TCR beta chain sequences. A later analysis assigned V and J genes by comparing TCR nucleotide sequences with IMGT/GENE-DB human TR gene sequences. Using the TCRdist pipeline, a later analysis assigned CDR3 sequences along with most-parsimonious VDJ recombination scenarios. In a later analysis, each TCR beta chain was defined by its CDR3 amino acid sequence together with its V-gene family, and reads without a unique V-gene family were excluded. To address suspected cross-contamination and a sequencing artifact, a later analysis removed a few hundred highly shared, low-generation-probability nucleotide sequences. In a later analysis, a clonal expansion index for each public chain was calculated from normalized within-repertoire ranks of inferred template counts. In a later analysis, generation probabilities were computed with a VDJ recombination model fitted to out-of-frame rearrangements, and the resulting probabilities were checked against IGoR. Hypergeometric tests were used in a later analysis to score TCR-TCR, TCR-HLA and TCR-CMV co-occurrence, with a repertoire-size bias correction applied to the TCR pairs. To estimate false discovery rates, a later analysis permuted the HLA or CMV assignments 20 times. A later analysis grouped co-occurring TCRs with DBSCAN, adding TCRdist sequence similarity when clustering within HLA-allele-positive subsets. Repertoires with fewer than 30,000 or more than 120,000 public chains, plus five repertoires with anomalous nucleotide sharing, were excluded from co-occurrence clustering. TCRdb carries this immuneACCESS record with in-frame sequences only. Its versions omit some clonotypes, under half of them owing to an unresolved V gene in the studies checked, with the rest unexplained. V, J and clone size reflect that table, while D and trimming were determined from the DNA. This sample's table has entries for about 140,000 clones. The ten largest clones take up about 2.2% of the sample.

Reading the germline V gene (reference sequence) gives CDR1 LNHNV and CDR2 YYDKDF. Germline trimming amounts to 4 bases on V and 0 bases on J, with 14 as the count of junction bases outside the gene matches. The CDR3 numbers 19 residues from cysteine through phenylalanine. Only the CDR3 region is kept as DNA, spanning 57 bases read in frame from base 1. The clonotype originates from a woman aged 18 to 35 in good health and CMV-seronegative. Sequenced: PBMCs. Here the chain combines TRBV15 and TRBJ2-4, and 8 bases in between align with TRBD2. The CDR3 in this case is CATSIREGPDPLAKNIQYF. In nucleotide form, the sequence is TGTGCCACCAGCATACGGGAGGGCCCAGACCCACTAGCCAAAAACATTCAGTACTTC. With all but the CDR3 taken from the reference TRBV15 and TRBJ2-4 genes, the full variable domain is: DAMVIQNPRYQVTQFGKPVTLSCSQTLNHNVMYWYQQKSSQAPKLLFHYYDKDFNNEADTPDNFQSRRPNTSFCFLDIRSPGLGDTAMYLCATSIREGPDPLAKNIQYFGAGTRLSVL.